A single TCR beta chain is shown here with its context. The sample is drawn from a study of blood T cell repertoires in COVID-19. Turning to the study itself: In each case, the material was cDNA or gDNA derived from T cells, B-cell-depleted T cells, or PBMCs.

Method: immunoSEQ multiplex PCR; TCRdb's copy keeps in-frame clones and lacks some. Altogether about 150,000 clones are present, around 90% being singletons, with the ten largest covering approximately 4.1%. With 10 bases removed from V and 4 bases from J, the gap between germline ends came to 13 bases. Germline assignment: CDR1 ENHRY and CDR2 SYGVKD. The CDR3 is made up of 12 amino acids. Specimen: peripheral blood. The chain employs TRBV10-3 and TRBJ1-1; D possibly corresponds to TRBD1 (6 bases). The sequence was collected from a woman aged 55-69 years with active or convalescent COVID-19. CDR3 in DNA: TGTGCCACCGGGGGGGGGCGCACTGAAGCTTTCTTT. Translation: CATGGGRTEAFF.